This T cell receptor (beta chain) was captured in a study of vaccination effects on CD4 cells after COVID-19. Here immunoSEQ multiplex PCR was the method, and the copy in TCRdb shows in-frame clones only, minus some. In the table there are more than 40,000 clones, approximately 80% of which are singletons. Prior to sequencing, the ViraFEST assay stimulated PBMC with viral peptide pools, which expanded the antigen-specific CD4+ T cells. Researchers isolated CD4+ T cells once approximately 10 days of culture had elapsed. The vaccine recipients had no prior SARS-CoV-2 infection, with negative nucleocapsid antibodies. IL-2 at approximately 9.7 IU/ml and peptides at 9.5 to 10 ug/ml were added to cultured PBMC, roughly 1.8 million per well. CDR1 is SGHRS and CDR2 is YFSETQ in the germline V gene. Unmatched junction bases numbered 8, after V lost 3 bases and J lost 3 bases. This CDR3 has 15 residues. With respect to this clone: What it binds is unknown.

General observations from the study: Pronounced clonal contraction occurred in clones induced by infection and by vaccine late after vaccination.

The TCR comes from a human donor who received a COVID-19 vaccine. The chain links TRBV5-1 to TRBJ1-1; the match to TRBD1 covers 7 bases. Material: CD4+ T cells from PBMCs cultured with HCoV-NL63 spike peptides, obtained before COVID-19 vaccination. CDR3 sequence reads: CASSYQTGSDTEAFF. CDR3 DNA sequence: TGCGCCAGCAGCTACCAGACAGGGTCCGACACTGAAGCTTTCTTT.